The T cell receptor beta chain under discussion was sequenced for a study of beta chain features in type 1 diabetes. About the research overall: Investigators examined 85 million to 110 million sorted cells across all samples.

Study-level results: The study found moderately but significantly shorter TCRB CDR3s in all four CD4+ subsets of Type 1 diabetes patients.

Expressed TCRB transcripts were sequenced because the entire RNA isolate underwent reverse transcription. TCRdb keeps only in-frame clones here, not all; method: immunoSEQ multiplex PCR. The table shows some 44,000 clones, with roughly 68% occurring only once. Regarding this clone: Its target is not known.

Source material: Tregs from blood. This clonotype was obtained from a woman under 30 with type 1 diabetes.

This CDR3 reads CASSGLEGETQYF. The CDR3 nucleotides read TGCGCCAGCAGCGGCCTAGAGGGAGAGACCCAGTACTTC. This chain uses TRBV5-1 with TRBJ2-5; a possible D gene is TRBD2 (5 bases). The CDR3 runs 13 residues. V was shortened by 4 bases and J by 4 bases, with 11 bases between the two germline ends. The germline gives CDR1 SGHRS, CDR2 YFSETQ.